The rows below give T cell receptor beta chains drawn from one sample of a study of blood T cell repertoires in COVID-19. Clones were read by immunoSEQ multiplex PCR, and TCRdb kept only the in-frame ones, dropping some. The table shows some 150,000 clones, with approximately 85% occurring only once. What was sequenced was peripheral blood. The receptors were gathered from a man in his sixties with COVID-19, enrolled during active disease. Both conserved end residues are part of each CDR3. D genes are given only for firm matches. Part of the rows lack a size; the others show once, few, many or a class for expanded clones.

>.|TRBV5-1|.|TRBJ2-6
CASSLDGGVSGANVLTF
TGCGCCAGCAGCTTGGACGGCGGTGTCTCTGGGGCCAACGTCCTGACTTTC
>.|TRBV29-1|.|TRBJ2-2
CSVGFRSTGELFF
TGCAGCGTGGGTTTCCGGAGTACCGGGGAGCTGTTTTTT
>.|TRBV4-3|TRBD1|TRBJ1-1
CASSRRWTGGGEGVNTEAFF
TGCGCCAGCAGTCGACGTTGGACAGGGGGCGGCGAAGGGGTGAACACTGAAGCTTTCTTT
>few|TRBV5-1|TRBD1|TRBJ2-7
CASSLEQGAYEQYF
TGCGCCAGCAGCTTGGAACAGGGGGCCTACGAGCAGTACTTC
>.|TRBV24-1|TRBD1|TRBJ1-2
CATSDYGQGNYGYTF
TGTGCCACCAGTGATTATGGACAGGGAAACTATGGCTACACCTTC
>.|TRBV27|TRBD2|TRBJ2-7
CASRPQGGGSEQYF
TGTGCCAGCAGACCTCAAGGCGGGGGGAGCGAGCAGTACTTC
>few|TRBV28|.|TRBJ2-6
CASSPRGLQSGANVLTF
TGTGCCAGCAGTCCCAGGGGCCTCCAGTCTGGGGCCAACGTCCTGACTTTC
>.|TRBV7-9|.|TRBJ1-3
CASSFLLVQDAGNTIYF
TGTGCCAGCAGCTTTTTATTAGTCCAGGATGCCGGAAACACCATATATTTT
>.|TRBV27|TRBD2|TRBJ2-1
CASSTRLAGGIYEQFF
TGTGCCAGCAGTACCCGACTAGCGGGGGGCATATATGAGCAGTTCTTC
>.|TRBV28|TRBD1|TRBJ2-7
CASSFPGQGSYEQYF
TGTGCCAGCAGTTTCCCCGGACAGGGTTCCTACGAGCAGTACTTC
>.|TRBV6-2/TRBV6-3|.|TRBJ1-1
CASSYSMTLNTEAFF
TGTGCCAGCAGTTACTCGATGACTCTCAACACTGAAGCTTTCTTT